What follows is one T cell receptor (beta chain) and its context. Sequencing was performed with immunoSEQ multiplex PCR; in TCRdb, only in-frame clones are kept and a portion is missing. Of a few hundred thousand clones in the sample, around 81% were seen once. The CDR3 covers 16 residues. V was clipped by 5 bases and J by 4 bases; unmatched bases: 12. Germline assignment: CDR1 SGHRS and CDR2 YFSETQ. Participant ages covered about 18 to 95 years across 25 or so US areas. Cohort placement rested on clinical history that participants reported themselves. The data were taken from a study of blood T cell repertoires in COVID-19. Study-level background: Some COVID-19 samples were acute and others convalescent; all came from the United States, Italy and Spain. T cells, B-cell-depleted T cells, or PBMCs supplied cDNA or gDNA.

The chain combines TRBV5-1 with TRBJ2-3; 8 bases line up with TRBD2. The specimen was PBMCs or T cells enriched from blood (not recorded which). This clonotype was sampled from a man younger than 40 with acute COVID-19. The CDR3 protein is CASRQIAGPNSDTQYF. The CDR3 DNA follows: TGCGCCAGCAGACAAATAGCGGGACCCAATTCAGATACGCAGTATTTT. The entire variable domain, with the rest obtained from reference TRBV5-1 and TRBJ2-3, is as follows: KAGVTQTPRYLIKTRGQQVTLSCSPISGHRSVSWYQQTPGQGLQFLFEYFSETQRNKGNFPGRFSGRQFSNSRSEMNVSTLELGDSALYLCASRQIAGPNSDTQYFGPGTRLTVL.